This is a list of T cell receptor beta chains from one sample in a study of blood T cell repertoires in COVID-19. The method was immunoSEQ multiplex PCR; TCRdb's version includes in-frame clones alone and lacks a portion of them. The sample holds 150,000 or so clones, 80% to 85% seen once. Sequenced sample: peripheral blood. The source is a woman aged 55-70 years with acute or convalescent COVID-19. Each CDR3 is given with its conserved first and last residue. The D gene is left open where the match is weak. Clone size, where shown, is once, few, many, or a class for clones that have expanded.

cdr3_nt cdr3_aa j_call clone_size d_call v_call
TGTGCCAGTAGTATAGATAGGGTTAGCGGGGGGGCCCGGGAGACCCAGTACTTC CASSIDRVSGGARETQYF TRBJ2-5 . TRBD2 TRBV19
TGTGCCAGCAGCCCATCGGGACTGACTTACACAGATACGCAGTATTTT CASSPSGLTYTDTQYF TRBJ2-3 . . TRBV3-1/TRBV3-2
TGTGCCAGCAGCTCGATACAGAATTCACCCCTCCACTTT CASSSIQNSPLHF TRBJ1-6 few . TRBV7-2
TGCGCCAGCAGCTTGGAAGGACAGGGAAATTCACCCCTCCACTTT CASSLEGQGNSPLHF TRBJ1-6 . TRBD1 TRBV5-1
TGTGCCAGCAGCTTAGACCACGGTGGCACTGAAGCTTTCTTT CASSLDHGGTEAFF TRBJ1-1 . . TRBV7-8
TGTGCCTACCGGGACAGGAGCTCTGGGGCCAACGTCCTGACTTTC CAYRDRSSGANVLTF TRBJ2-6 . TRBD1 TRBV28
TGTGCCAGCCGCACTGGGGGGGCGGATCAGCCCCAGCATTTT CASRTGGADQPQHF TRBJ1-5 once . TRBV6-5
TGCGCCAGCAGTGAGTTCGGGGATAGCAATCAGCCCCAGCATTTT CASSEFGDSNQPQHF TRBJ1-5 . . TRBV10-1
TGTGCCAGCAGCCGTGAGAATGAGCAGTTCTTC CASSRENEQFF TRBJ2-1 . . TRBV7-9
TGTGCCAGCTCAGACAGAATCCTGCCCCAGCATTTT CASSDRILPQHF TRBJ1-5 . . TRBV18
TGCGCCAGCAGCCACATTCTGGAGCCGGGCTATGGCTACACCTTC CASSHILEPGYGYTF TRBJ1-2 . . TRBV4-1
TGTGCCAGCAGCCCCGGGACAGCGAGAACCCAGTACTTC CASSPGTARTQYF TRBJ2-5 . TRBD1 TRBV5-6
TGTGCCAGCAGACGGGACAGGGGGTACGAGACCCAGTACTTC CASRRDRGYETQYF TRBJ2-5 . TRBD1 TRBV2
TGTGCCAGCAGAATAGTACAGGGTCCCCTGTACAATGAGCAGTTCTTC CASRIVQGPLYNEQFF TRBJ2-1 . . TRBV2
TGTGCCAGCAGCCAAGTTAGTGGGCGGGGGCCCAACACCGGGGAGCTGTTTTTT CASSQVSGRGPNTGELFF TRBJ2-2 . . TRBV4-2
TGTGCCAGCAGCGTAGCGGGTCAAGAGACCCAGTACTTC CASSVAGQETQYF TRBJ2-5 . . TRBV9
TGTGCCAGCAGTCCTCAATACAGGGCCGGGGAGCTGTTTTTT CASSPQYRAGELFF TRBJ2-2 . . TRBV27
TGTGCCTGGGGAGACAACATGAACACTGAAGCTTTCTTT CAWGDNMNTEAFF TRBJ1-1 few . TRBV30
TGCAGTGCTAGTACAGGAACCTATGGCTACACCTTC CSASTGTYGYTF TRBJ1-2 once . TRBV20-1
TGTGCCAGCAGCCATACGGGGGTCCAAGAGACCCAGTACTTC CASSHTGVQETQYF TRBJ2-5 . . TRBV3-1/TRBV3-2
TGTGCCAGCAGCCGTATGAGGGGAAACACCATATATTTT CASSRMRGNTIYF TRBJ1-3 . . TRBV5-4
TGTGCCACCAGGGTGTGGGACAGGGTTACTAGCAATCAGCCCCAGCATTTT CATRVWDRVTSNQPQHF TRBJ1-5 . TRBD1 TRBV24-1
TGCGCCAGCAGCTTCGCAGGATACGAGCAGTACTTC CASSFAGYEQYF TRBJ2-7 few . TRBV5-1
TGCGCCAGCAGCCGAGACGCGGGAATCGCCACTGAAGCTTTCTTT CASSRDAGIATEAFF TRBJ1-1 . . TRBV4-3
TGTGCTAGTGGTTTGGTCGGGGGGACTGAAGCTTTCTTT CASGLVGGTEAFF TRBJ1-1 . . TRBV12-5
TGTGCCAGCAGCCCGCAGGAGGGCGGGGGCACAGATACGCAGTATTTT CASSPQEGGGTDTQYF TRBJ2-3 . . TRBV4-2
TGTGCCAGCAGCGTAGGCGGACAGGGCTCCAATGAAAAACTGTTTTTT CASSVGGQGSNEKLFF TRBJ1-4 . TRBD1 TRBV9
TGTGCCAGAAGCTTGGGAATGGTGGGGCTCGACACCTTC CARSLGMVGLDTF TRBJ1-2 . . TRBV5-3
TGTGCCAGCAGCTTAGCAGGGTACCAAGAGACCCAGTACTTC CASSLAGYQETQYF TRBJ2-5 . . TRBV11-2
TGTGCCAGCAGCTTGAGACAGTCCTACGAGCAGTACTTC CASSLRQSYEQYF TRBJ2-7 . . TRBV5-4
TGTGCCAGCAGTTACCCGGGGGGCAGGAAACTGTTTTTT CASSYPGGRKLFF TRBJ1-4 . . TRBV6-5
TGTGCCAGCAGTTTTGGGTCAGGGGTAGGGGAGACCCAGTACTTC CASSFGSGVGETQYF TRBJ2-5 . . TRBV28
TGTGCCAGTCTAGCGGGGGGGATCGCCGGGGAGCTGTTTTTT CASLAGGIAGELFF TRBJ2-2 . TRBD2 TRBV19
TGTGCCAGCAGGAGTGAGGGACTCCCGGCCTACGAGCAGTACTTC CASRSEGLPAYEQYF TRBJ2-7 . . TRBV6-5
TGTGCCAGCAGCTTGAACGGGGGGGCGGAGTATGAGCAGTTCTTC CASSLNGGAEYEQFF TRBJ2-1 . TRBD2 TRBV11-3
TGTGCCAGCAGCTTATTCGTCCCCCTTCGGGACAGGGGGCATGAGCAGTTCTTC CASSLFVPLRDRGHEQFF TRBJ2-1 . TRBD1 TRBV7-2
TGTGCCAGCAGTTATGACAGCGGAAACACCATATATTTT CASSYDSGNTIYF TRBJ1-3 few . TRBV6-5